This T cell receptor (beta chain) was sequenced in a study of blood T cells in healthy people across ages. This clonotype was seen only a few times. Primers used in a second PCR of about 6 to 12 cycles were a sample-barcoded 5' primer and a J-beta primer mix. A single record per CDR3 protein comes from TCRdb applying MiXCR to the 5' RACE reads. The table lists 1.5 million to 2 million distinct CDR3 sequences, under 30% of them singletons. After removal of 5 bases from V and 11 bases from J, the junction contained 16 bases not matched to a gene. The CDR3 loop spans 14 amino acids. The germline V gene encodes CDR1 SQVTM and CDR2 ANQGSEA.

The TCR was taken from a woman under 40 in good health. This chain joins TRBV29-1 and TRBJ2-5, with 8 bases that match TRBD1. The sequenced sample was blood. CDR3 nucleotides: TGCAGCGTTTCAGGGGGCGAACTAAGTGATGAGCAGTACTTC. Its translation: CSVSGGELSDEQYF. The whole variable domain, filled in from reference TRBV29-1 and TRBJ2-5, reads SAVISQKPSRDICQRGTSLTIQCQVDSQVTMMFWYRQQPGQSLTLIATANQGSEATYESGFVIDKFPISRPNLTFSTLTVSNMSPEDSSIYLCSVSGGELSDEQYFGPGTRLLVL.